What follows are 16 T cell receptor beta chains derived from one specimen sequenced in a study of molecular identifiers for immune sequencing clone quantification. TCRdb fed the PCR reads into MiXCR, producing one record per CDR3 protein. The table lists approximately 680,000 distinct CDR3 sequences, 25% of them singletons, with 0.78% in the top ten. Sample: naive CD8+ T cells from blood, with Jurkat cell RNA spiked in. Subset: FACS-sorted CD8+CD4-CCR7+CD45RA+ naive T cells. The source of these receptors is a human donor in good health. Some libraries in this study had Jurkat cell RNA spiked in.

This clonotype was counted between two and nine times. This sequence joins TRBV28 and TRBJ1-2; maybe TRBD1 (6 bases). Germline CDR1 is MDHEN and CDR2 is SYDVKM. Trimming stripped 6 bases from V and 1 base from J, with 15 bases between. This CDR3 has 15 residues. The CDR3 spells CASRNRDISNYGYTF. The CDR3 DNA follows: TGTGCCAGCAGAAACCGGGACATAAGTAACTATGGCTACACCTTC.

V usage is TRBV5-1 and J usage is TRBJ2-7; unclear D gene. Trimming took 1 base from V and 0 from J, leaving 14 bases between them. The germline V gene encodes CDR1 SGHRS and CDR2 YFSETQ. This CDR3 spans 16 amino acids. The CDR3 DNA sequence: TGCGCCAGCAGCTTGAACCCAGGCACCGGCTCCTACGAGCAGTACTTC. Translated: CASSLNPGTGSYEQYF.

The chain has TRBV30 and TRBJ2-7; TRBD2 aligns across 7 bases. The ends lost 0 bases at V and 3 bases at J; junction bases unmatched: 5. CDR1 and CDR2 from the germline V gene are GTSNPN and SVGIG (reference sequence). This CDR3 is built from 14 residues. CDR3: CAWSVVQRGYEQYF. The CDR3 region has the DNA TGTGCCTGGAGTGTAGTCCAGCGGGGCTACGAGCAGTACTTC.

As regards this clonotype: At one end, the junction sequence differs from germline, possibly due to a read error. The chain joins TRBV5-3 to TRBJ2-2; perhaps D is TRBD1 or TRBD2 (5 bases each). TRBV5-3 is an open reading frame, and its role is uncertain. There are 14 residues in the CDR3. The CDR3 nucleotides are TGTGCCAGCAGCTGGGGCGGGCAGGCCGGGGAGCTGTTTTTT. It codes for CASSWGGQAGELFF.

Remarks on this clonotype: A single base separates this from a much larger clone, so it may be a read error. The CDR3 here is CASTMTTPGLGGQYF. CDR3 coding DNA: TGTGCCAGCACTATGACGACCCCGGGGTTGGGCGGGCAGTACTTC. The chain uses TRBV27 and TRBJ2-7; TRBD2 might be the D (5 bases). CDR3 length equals 15 residues. Trimming shortened V by 7 bases and J by 9 bases, and 25 bases separated the two germline ends. CDR1 MNHEY and CDR2 SMNVEV come from the germline V gene (reference sequence).

This clonotype was found many times. The CDR3 sequence: CSANSFRGFGTEAFF. The CDR3 DNA follows: TGCAGTGCTAATAGTTTTCGGGGATTCGGCACTGAAGCTTTCTTT. The genes are TRBV20-1 and TRBJ1-1; D unresolved. From germline, CDR1 is DFQATT and CDR2 SNEGSKA (reference sequence). The germline V and J ends were trimmed by 4 bases and 4 bases, with 19 bases remaining between them. This CDR3 region has 15 residues.

The V and J genes are TRBV2 and TRBJ2-5; D not resolved. Germline CDR1 reads SNHLY; CDR2 reads FYNNEI. V was trimmed by 4 bases and J by 5 bases, leaving 17 bases between them. The CDR3 spans 15 residues. The CDR3 reads CASSVLSGFWETQYF. In DNA, the CDR3 is TGTGCCAGCAGTGTTCTTTCCGGGTTCTGGGAGACCCAGTACTTC.

This rearrangement joins TRBV27 to TRBJ2-7; D perhaps matches TRBD1 (8 bases). With 6 bases removed from V and 2 bases from J, the gap between germline ends came to 14 bases. The CDR3 runs to 14 residues. The germline CDR1 and CDR2 sequences are MNHEY and SMNVEV (reference sequence). As DNA, the CDR3 is TGTGCCAGCAGAAACAGGGGGGGGACCTACGAGCAGTACTTC. Its protein product is CASRNRGGTYEQYF.

This rearrangement joins TRBV30 to TRBJ2-3; 8 nucleotides align to TRBD2. This CDR3 contains 13 residues. V lost 5 bases to trimming and J lost 2 bases; unmatched junction nucleotides: 3. The germline gives CDR1 GTSNPN, CDR2 SVGIG (reference sequence). Here the CDR3 DNA reads TGTGCCTGGTCCGGGGGGGACACAGATACGCAGTATTTT. Protein sequence: CAWSGGDTDTQYF. Full variable domain (rest looked up from reference TRBV30 and TRBJ2-3): SQTIHQWPATLVQPVGSPLSLECTVEGTSNPNLYWYRQAAGRGLQLLFYSVGIGQISSEVPQNLSASRPQDRQFILSSKKLLLSDSGFYLCAWSGGDTDTQYFGPGTRLTVL.

V is TRBV4-3 and J is TRBJ2-1; D possibly corresponds to TRBD1 (6 bases). The germline gives CDR1 LGHNA, CDR2 YSLEER. Trimming left V 4 bases short and J 0 bases short, with 13 bases between. There are 16 residues in the CDR3. CDR3: CASSPHEGDSYNEQFF. The CDR3 nucleotides read TGCGCCAGCAGCCCCCACGAGGGGGACTCCTACAATGAGCAGTTCTTC.

This clonotype has more than one count but fewer than ten. The chain recombines TRBV13 with TRBJ1-1; D is unresolved. The CDR3 is made up of 14 amino acids. The V gene lost 4 bases and the J gene lost 1 base, with 10 bases spanning the gap. Germline-derived CDR1 and CDR2 are PRHDT and FYEKMQ (reference sequence). The CDR3 DNA reads TGTGCCAGCAGCTCCATTGACTCGAACACTGAAGCTTTCTTT. Amino acid sequence: CASSSIDSNTEAFF.

A few counts support this clonotype. The V and J genes are TRBV30 and TRBJ1-4, with D possibly being TRBD1 (5 bases). The length of the CDR3 is 16 residues. Germline V gives CDR1 GTSNPN, CDR2 SVGIG (reference sequence). The V and J ends lost 0 bases and 6 bases respectively, with 17 bases between them. DNA of the CDR3: TGTGCCTGGAGTGTATTACGGGGACTGGGGGATGAAAAACTGTTTTTT. It codes for CAWSVLRGLGDEKLFF.

This clonotype was recorded a few times. The chain joins TRBV6-5 to TRBJ2-7; tentative D call: TRBD1 (6 bases). The germline V gene has CDR1 MNHEY and CDR2 SVGAGI. Trimming cost V 6 bases and J 2 bases, with 17 bases left between them. This CDR3 contains 15 residues. Here the CDR3 DNA reads TGTGCCAGCAGGAATTCACCGGACAGCACCTACGAGCAGTACTTC. It translates to CASRNSPDSTYEQYF.

CDR3 sequence (DNA): TGTGCCAGCAGTTACGGAGTGCTTGAAGCTTTCTTT. This translates into CASSYGVLEAFF. This sequence joins TRBV25-1 and TRBJ1-1; D ambiguous. Germline assignment: CDR1 MGHDK and CDR2 SYGVNS. The length of the CDR3 is 12 residues. The V gene lost 5 bases and the J gene lost 7 bases, with 11 bases spanning the gap. Looking up the rest from reference TRBV25-1 and TRBJ1-1 gives the full variable domain: EADIYQTPRYLVIGTGKKITLECSQTMGHDKMYWYQQDPGMELHLIHYSYGVNSTEKGDLSSESTVSRIRTEHFPLTLESARPSHTSQYLCASSYGVLEAFFGQGTRLTVV.

This clonotype was recorded at least ten times. The J gene is TRBJ1-1, the V gene TRBV6-2 or TRBV6-3; no clear D gene. The V end was cut by 8 bases, the J end by 1 base, with 17 bases between. This CDR3 has 15 residues. Looked up from germline, CDR1 is MNHEY and CDR2 is SVGEGT. Here the CDR3 reads CASSPFGDRNTEAFF. The CDR3 DNA reads as TGTGCCAGCTCCCCGTTCGGGGATCGGAACACTGAAGCTTTCTTT.

The rearrangement uses TRBV19 and TRBJ2-6; a weak D match, TRBD1 (7 bases). The CDR3 sequence is 16 residues long. Trimming left V 7 bases short and J 1 base short, with 14 bases between. The V gene's germline CDR1 is LNHDA and CDR2 SQIVND (reference sequence). CDR3 in amino acids: CASNDREVSGANVLTF. In DNA form, the CDR3 reads TGTGCCAGTAATGACAGGGAGGTATCTGGGGCCAACGTCCTGACTTTC.